This T cell receptor (beta chain) was profiled in a study of blood T cell repertoires in COVID-19. Background on the study: From the United States, Italy and Spain came samples of acute and convalescent COVID-19.

As originally analysed: From reference gene primer amplification, estimates of nucleated cell counts were derived. The assay was immunoSEQ multiplex PCR, and TCRdb's table has in-frame clones only and misses some. V, J and clone size were drawn from that table, and D and trimming were deduced from the DNA. The sample includes some 90,000 clones, about 89% of them seen just once. Seattle enrolled patients during active infection and tracked them longitudinally. CDR1 is SGHTA, CDR2 FQGNSA, per germline. The V gene end was trimmed by 7 bases and the J gene end by 7 bases; junction bases not matched to a gene: 11. The CDR3 consists of 14 residues.

The V and J genes are TRBV7-2 and TRBJ1-2, with 8 bases matching TRBD1. This clonotype was obtained from a man in his fifties or sixties with COVID-19, enrolled during active disease. What was sequenced was peripheral blood. CDR3 region: CASNPTQGAGGYTF. The DNA for the CDR3 is TGTGCCAGCAACCCAACTCAGGGGGCAGGTGGCTACACCTTC.